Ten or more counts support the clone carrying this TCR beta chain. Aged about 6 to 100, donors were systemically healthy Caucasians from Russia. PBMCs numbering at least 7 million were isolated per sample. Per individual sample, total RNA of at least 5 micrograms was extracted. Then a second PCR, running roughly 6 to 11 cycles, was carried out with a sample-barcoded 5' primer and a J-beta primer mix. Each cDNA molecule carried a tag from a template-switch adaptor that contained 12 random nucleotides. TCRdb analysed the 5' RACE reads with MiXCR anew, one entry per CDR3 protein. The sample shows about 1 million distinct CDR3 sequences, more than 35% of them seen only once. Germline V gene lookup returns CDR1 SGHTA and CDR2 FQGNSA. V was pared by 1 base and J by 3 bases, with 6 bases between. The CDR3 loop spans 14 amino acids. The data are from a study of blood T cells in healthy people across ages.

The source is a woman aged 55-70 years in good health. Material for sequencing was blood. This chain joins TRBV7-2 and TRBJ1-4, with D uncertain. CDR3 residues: CASSLGRANEKLFF. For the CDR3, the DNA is TGTGCCAGCAGCTTAGGTCGGGCTAATGAAAAACTGTTTTTT. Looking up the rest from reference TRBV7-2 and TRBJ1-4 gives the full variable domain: GAGVSQSPSNKVTEKGKDVELRCDPISGHTALYWYRQSLGQGLEFLIYFQGNSAPDKSGLPSDRFSAERTGGSVSTLTIQRTQQEDSAVYLCASSLGRANEKLFFGSGTQLSVL.